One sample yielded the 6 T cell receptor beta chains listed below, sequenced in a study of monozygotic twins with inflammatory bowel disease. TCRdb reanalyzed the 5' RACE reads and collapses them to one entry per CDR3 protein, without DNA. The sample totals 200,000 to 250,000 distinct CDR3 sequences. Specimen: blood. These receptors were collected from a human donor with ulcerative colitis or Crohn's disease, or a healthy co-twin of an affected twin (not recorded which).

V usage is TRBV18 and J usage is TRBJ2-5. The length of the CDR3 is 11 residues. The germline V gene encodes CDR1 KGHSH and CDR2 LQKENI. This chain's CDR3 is CASSAPGTQYF. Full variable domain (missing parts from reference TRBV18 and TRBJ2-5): NAGVMQNPRHLVRRRGQEARLRCSPMKGHSHVYWYRQLPEEGLKFMVYLQKENIIDESGMPKERFSAEFPKEGPSILRIQQVVRGDSAAYFCASSAPGTQYFGPGTRLLVL.

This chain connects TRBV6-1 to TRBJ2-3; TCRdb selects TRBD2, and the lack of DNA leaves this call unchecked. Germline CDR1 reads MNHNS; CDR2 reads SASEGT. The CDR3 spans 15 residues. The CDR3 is CASSRTSGNTDTQYF.

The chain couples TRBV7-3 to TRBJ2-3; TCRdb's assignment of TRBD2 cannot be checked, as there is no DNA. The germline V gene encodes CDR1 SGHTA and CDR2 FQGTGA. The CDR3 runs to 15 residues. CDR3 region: CASSLTGGVADTQYF.

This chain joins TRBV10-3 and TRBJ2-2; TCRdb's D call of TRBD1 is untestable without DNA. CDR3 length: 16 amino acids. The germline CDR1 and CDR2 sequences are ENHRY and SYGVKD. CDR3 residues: CAISESRTTNTGELFF.

The CDR3 protein is CASSLVEAGELFF. V and J are TRBV5-1 and TRBJ2-2; as DNA is missing, the TRBD2 call by TCRdb cannot be tested. The CDR3 runs 13 residues. The V gene's germline CDR1 is SGHRS and CDR2 YFSETQ.

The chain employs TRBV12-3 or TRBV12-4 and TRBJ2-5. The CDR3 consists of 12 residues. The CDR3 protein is CASSFAVETQYF.